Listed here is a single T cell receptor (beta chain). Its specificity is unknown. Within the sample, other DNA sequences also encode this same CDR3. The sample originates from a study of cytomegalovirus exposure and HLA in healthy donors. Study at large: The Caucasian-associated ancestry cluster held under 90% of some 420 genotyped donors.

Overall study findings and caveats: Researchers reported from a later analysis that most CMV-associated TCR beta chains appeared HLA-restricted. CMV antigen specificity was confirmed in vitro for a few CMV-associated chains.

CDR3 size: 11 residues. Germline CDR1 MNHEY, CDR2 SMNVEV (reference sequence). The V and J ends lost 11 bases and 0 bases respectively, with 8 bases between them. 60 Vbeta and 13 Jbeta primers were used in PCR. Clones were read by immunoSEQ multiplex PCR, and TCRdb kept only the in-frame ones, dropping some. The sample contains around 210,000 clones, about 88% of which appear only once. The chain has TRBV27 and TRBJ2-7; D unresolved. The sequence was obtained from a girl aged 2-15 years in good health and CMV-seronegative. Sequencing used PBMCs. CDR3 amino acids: CASSSSYEQYF. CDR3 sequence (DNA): TGTGCCTCCTCGAGCTCCTACGAGCAGTACTTC.